The subject of this entry is one T cell receptor beta chain. The sample belongs to a study of CD8 T cells in Susac syndrome. The CDR3 is 15 amino acids. The germline CDR1 and CDR2 sequences are SGHAT and FQNNGV. Trimming took 5 bases from V and 1 from J, leaving 13 bases between them. With random hexamers, about 0.45 to 1 ug RNA was reverse transcribed. A single record per CDR3 protein comes from TCRdb applying MiXCR to the immunoSEQ multiplex PCR reads. There are tens of thousands of distinct CDR3 sequences in the sample; roughly 94% occur only once, and 0.27% lies in the top ten. Sequenced material: CD8+ T cells from PBMCs. This TCR derives from a human donor in good health. This chain connects TRBV11-2 to TRBJ2-3; D may be TRBD1 or TRBD2 (5 bases each). CDR3 in amino acids: CASSPTTAGTDTQYF. In nucleotides, the CDR3 is TGTGCCAGCAGCCCAACGACAGCGGGCACAGATACGCAGTATTTT.